Below are 9 T cell receptor beta chains sequenced from a single sample in a study of cytomegalovirus exposure and HLA in healthy donors (dated by TCRdb to between 2016 and 2019). Library method: the immunoSEQ multiplex PCR assay. A mixture of 60 forward primers for TCR Vbeta segments and 13 reverse primers for TCR Jbeta segments was used in the multiplex PCR. The source is immuneACCESS, and TCRdb retained only in-frame sequences with V and J called. Part of the clones is not carried over; for the studies checked, unresolved V genes explain less than half of this, and the remainder is unexplained. Within this sample are roughly 190,000 clones, with around 79% of them counted one time only. The ten top clones hold approximately 1.4% of the sample. The sequenced sample was PBMCs. The receptor source for this set is a woman aged 50 to 60 in good health and CMV-seronegative.

V is TRBV10-2 and J is TRBJ2-5; D ambiguous. The germline gives CDR1 WSHSY, CDR2 SAAADI. The CDR3 is made up of 16 amino acids. V lost 0 bases to trimming and J lost 3 bases, with 14 bases between them. The CDR3 sequence: CASSESKYSVKETQYF. CDR3 DNA: TGCGCCAGCAGTGAGTCGAAGTACTCCGTTAAAGAGACCCAGTACTTC.

The chain employs TRBV27 and TRBJ1-1, with 7 positions matching TRBD1. This CDR3 spans 13 amino acids. The V gene's germline CDR1 is MNHEY and CDR2 SMNVEV (reference sequence). V lost 10 bases to trimming and J lost 5 bases; unmatched junction nucleotides: 10. CDR3 residues: CATRDSYRTEAFF. The CDR3 nucleotides read TGTGCCACCCGGGACAGTTATAGGACTGAAGCTTTCTTT.

This clone was seen once. This sequence joins TRBV5-1 and TRBJ2-3; TRBD2 aligns across 9 bases. V gave up 0 bases and J gave up 0 bases; unmatched junction bases: 2. Germline V gene data show CDR1 as SGHRS and CDR2 as YFSETQ. The CDR3 spans 16 residues. Here the CDR3 reads CASSLVLAGSTDTQYF. The CDR3 bases are TGCGCCAGCAGCTTGGTTCTAGCGGGGAGCACAGATACGCAGTATTTT.

The rearrangement links TRBV7-6 to TRBJ2-1; 7 nucleotides match TRBD1. V lost 8 bases, J lost 1 base, and 8 bases stayed unmatched. The CDR3 length is 15 residues. The V gene's germline CDR1 is SGHVS and CDR2 FNYEAQ. The CDR3 spells CASGPRQGSYNEQFF. In DNA, the CDR3 is TGTGCCAGCGGTCCTAGACAGGGATCCTACAATGAGCAGTTCTTC.

V usage is TRBV7-8 and J usage is TRBJ1-1; D possibly corresponds to TRBD1 (6 bases). This CDR3 is built from 16 residues. Per the germline V gene, CDR1 is SGHVS and CDR2 is FQNEAQ. V was pared by 2 bases and J by 5 bases, with 18 bases between. CDR3 region: CASSLREGGVITEAFF. The CDR3 DNA follows: TGTGCCAGCAGCTTAAGGGAGGGGGGAGTAATAACTGAAGCTTTCTTT.

This chain links TRBV4-2 with TRBJ2-7, with 7 bases fitting TRBD1. The CDR3 is made up of 15 amino acids. The V segment lost 3 bases and the J segment 2 bases; nucleotides outside the gene matches: 7. Per germline, CDR1 LGHNA and CDR2 YNFKEQ. CDR3 residues: CASSQDPGTAYEQYF. For the CDR3, the DNA is TGTGCCAGCAGCCAGGACCCGGGGACAGCCTACGAGCAGTACTTC.

The J gene is TRBJ1-3, the V gene TRBV5-1; 7 positions agree with TRBD1. The germline gives CDR1 SGHRS, CDR2 YFSETQ. After removal of 9 bases from V and 0 bases from J, the junction contained 6 bases not matched to a gene. CDR3 length: 14 residues. CDR3 in amino acids: CAKGQPSSGNTIYF. For the CDR3, the DNA is TGCGCCAAGGGACAGCCGAGCTCTGGAAACACCATATATTTT.

This rearrangement joins TRBV9 to TRBJ2-7; 11 nucleotides match TRBD2. V shed 0 bases and J 5 bases; nucleotides not matched to a gene: 4. This CDR3 is built from 15 residues. Germline V gene data show CDR1 as SGDLS and CDR2 as YYNGEE. CDR3 sequence (DNA): TGTGCCAGCAGCGTAGGAAATAGCGGGAGGGACGAGCAGTACTTC. Translated, it gives CASSVGNSGRDEQYF. The full variable domain, rest sourced from reference TRBV9 and TRBJ2-7, is DSGVTQTPKHLITATGQRVTLRCSPRSGDLSVYWYQQSLDQGLQFLIQYYNGEERAKGNILERFSAQQFPDLHSELNLSSLELGDSALYFCASSVGNSGRDEQYFGPGTRLTVT.

This clone was observed a few times. The chain joins TRBV7-3 to TRBJ2-5, with 9 positions matching TRBD2. The germline CDR1 and CDR2 sequences are SGHTA and FQGTGA. This CDR3 is 16 amino acids long. The V gene end was trimmed by 5 bases and the J gene end by 5 bases; junction bases not matched to a gene: 12. CDR3 loop: CASSPGGGRARETQYF. The CDR3 coding sequence is TGTGCCAGCAGCCCAGGAGGCGGGAGGGCCCGGGAGACCCAGTACTTC.